Presented here are 6 T cell receptor beta chains from one specimen sequenced in a study of blood T cells in healthy people across ages. With a J-beta primer mix and a sample-barcoded 5' primer, a second PCR ran about 7 to 11 cycles. MiXCR, applied by TCRdb to the 5' RACE reads, yields one record per CDR3 protein. This sample has around 800,000 distinct CDR3 sequences, with about 42% found just once. Sequences were obtained from blood. These receptors came from a man in his sixties in good health.

In this sample, this clonotype turned up a few times. This chain connects TRBV3-1 to TRBJ2-1; no clear D gene. Trimming stripped 3 bases from V and 8 bases from J, with 11 bases between. CDR3 length: 13 residues. CDR1 and CDR2 from the germline V gene are LGHDT and YNNKEL (reference sequence). This CDR3 reads CASSHPPGYEQFF. The DNA for the CDR3 is TGTGCCAGCAGCCATCCACCTGGGTATGAGCAGTTCTTC.

This clonotype was seen ten or more times. The rearrangement joins TRBV11-2 to TRBJ2-1; TRBD2 matches 8 bases. Germline V gene sequence: CDR1 SGHAT, CDR2 FQNNGV. This CDR3 is 15 amino acids long. V trimming: 5 bases; J trimming: 6 bases; junction bases outside the gene matches: 9. CDR3: CASSPRLASGNEQFF. CDR3 DNA sequence: TGTGCCAGCAGCCCCCGACTAGCGTCGGGCAATGAGCAGTTCTTC.

V and J are TRBV20-1 and TRBJ1-2, with TRBD1 as a possible D gene (5 bases). From germline, CDR1 is DFQATT and CDR2 SNEGSKA (reference sequence). Deletions cut 0 bases from V and 3 bases from J, with 17 bases between. CDR3 length: 16 residues. The CDR3 sequence is CSAREGIGASYYGYTF. The CDR3 DNA is TGCAGTGCTAGAGAAGGGATCGGGGCCAGCTACTATGGCTACACCTTC.

Here the CDR3 DNA reads TGTGCCAGCAGCTTAGACCAGGGGGATGAAAAACTGTTTTTT. Its protein is CASSLDQGDEKLFF. The V call is TRBV7-2, the J call TRBJ1-4; 7 nucleotides agree with TRBD1. The CDR3 spans 14 residues. Germline trimming cut 1 base from V and 6 bases from J; bases unmatched to any gene: 2. Germline CDR1 is SGHTA and CDR2 is FQGNSA.

In this sample, this clonotype turned up once. This chain links TRBV7-9 with TRBJ1-1; a weak D match, TRBD1 (5 bases). The germline gives CDR1 SEHNR, CDR2 FQNEAQ (reference sequence). CDR3 size: 12 residues. The ends were cut back, 5 bases at V and 6 bases at J, with 10 bases in the middle. The CDR3 sequence: CASSEGPSEAFF. The CDR3 coding sequence is TGTGCCAGCAGCGAGGGGCCTTCTGAAGCTTTCTTT.

V and J are TRBV20-1 and TRBJ2-5; TRBD1 matches at 10 bases. V dropped 3 bases and J dropped 7; count of bases not matched to a gene: 8. Germline V gene lookup returns CDR1 DFQATT and CDR2 SNEGSKA (reference sequence). This CDR3 is built from 14 residues. This CDR3 is CSASGTGVLGTQYF. CDR3 nucleotides: TGCAGTGCTAGCGGGACAGGGGTGTTGGGGACCCAGTACTTC.